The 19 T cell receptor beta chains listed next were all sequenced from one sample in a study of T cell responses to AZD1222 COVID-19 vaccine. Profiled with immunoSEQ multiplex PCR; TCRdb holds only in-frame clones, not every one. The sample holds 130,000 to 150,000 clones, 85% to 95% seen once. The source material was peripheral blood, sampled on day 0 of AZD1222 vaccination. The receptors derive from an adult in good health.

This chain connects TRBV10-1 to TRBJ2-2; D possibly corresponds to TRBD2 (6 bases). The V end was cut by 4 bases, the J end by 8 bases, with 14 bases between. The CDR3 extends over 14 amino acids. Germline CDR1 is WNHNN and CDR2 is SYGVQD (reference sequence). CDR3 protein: CASSAGGVAGELFF. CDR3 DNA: TGCGCCAGCAGTGCTGGAGGGGTTGCGGGGGAGCTGTTTTTT.

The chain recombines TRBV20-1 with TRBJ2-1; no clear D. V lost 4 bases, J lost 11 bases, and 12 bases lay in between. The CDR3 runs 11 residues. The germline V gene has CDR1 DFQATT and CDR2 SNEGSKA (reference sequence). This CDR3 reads CSAKLAVKQFF. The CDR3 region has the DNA TGCAGTGCTAAGTTGGCTGTAAAGCAGTTCTTC.

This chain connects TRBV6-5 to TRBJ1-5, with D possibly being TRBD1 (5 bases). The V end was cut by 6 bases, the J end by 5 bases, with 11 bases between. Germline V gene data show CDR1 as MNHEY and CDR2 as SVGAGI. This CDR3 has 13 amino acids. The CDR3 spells CASSSRGDQPQHF. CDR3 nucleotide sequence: TGTGCCAGCAGCAGTAGAGGGGATCAGCCCCAGCATTTT.

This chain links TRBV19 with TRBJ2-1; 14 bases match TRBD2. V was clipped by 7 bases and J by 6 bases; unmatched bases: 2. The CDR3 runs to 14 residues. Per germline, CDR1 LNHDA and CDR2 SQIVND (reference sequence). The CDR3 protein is CASKGTSGSNEQFF. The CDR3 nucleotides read TGTGCCAGTAAGGGGACTAGCGGGAGCAATGAGCAGTTCTTC.

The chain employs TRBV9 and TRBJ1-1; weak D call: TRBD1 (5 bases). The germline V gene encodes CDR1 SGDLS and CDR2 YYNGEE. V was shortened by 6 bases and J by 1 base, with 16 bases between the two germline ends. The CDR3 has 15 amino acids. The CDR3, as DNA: TGTGCCAGCAACGTCGATCTGCAGGGGAACACTGAAGCTTTCTTT. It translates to CASNVDLQGNTEAFF.

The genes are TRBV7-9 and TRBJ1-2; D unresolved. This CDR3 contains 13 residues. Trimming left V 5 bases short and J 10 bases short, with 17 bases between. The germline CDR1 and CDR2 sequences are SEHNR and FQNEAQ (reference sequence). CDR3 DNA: TGTGCCAGCAGCCCTGGAGGAGAACGAGACTACACCTTC. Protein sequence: CASSPGGERDYTF.

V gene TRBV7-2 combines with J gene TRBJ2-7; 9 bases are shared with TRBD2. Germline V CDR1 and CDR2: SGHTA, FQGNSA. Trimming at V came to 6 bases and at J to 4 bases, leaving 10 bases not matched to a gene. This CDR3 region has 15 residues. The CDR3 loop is CASSQGRGGSYEQYF. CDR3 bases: TGTGCCAGCAGTCAGGGGCGGGGGGGCTCTTACGAGCAGTACTTC.

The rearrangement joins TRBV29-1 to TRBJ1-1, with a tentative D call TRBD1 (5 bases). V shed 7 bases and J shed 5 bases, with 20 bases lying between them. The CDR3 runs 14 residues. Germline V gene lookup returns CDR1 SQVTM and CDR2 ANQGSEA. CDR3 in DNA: TGCAGCGCCAGGGAGGGTGGACTTGGGACTGAAGCTTTCTTT. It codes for CSAREGGLGTEAFF.

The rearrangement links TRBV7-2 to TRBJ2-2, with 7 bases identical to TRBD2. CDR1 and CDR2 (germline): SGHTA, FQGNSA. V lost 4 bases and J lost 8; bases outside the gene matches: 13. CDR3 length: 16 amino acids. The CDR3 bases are TGTGCCAGCAGCTCGAGGTCGGGGACTAAACCGGGGGAGCTGTTTTTT. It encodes CASSSRSGTKPGELFF.

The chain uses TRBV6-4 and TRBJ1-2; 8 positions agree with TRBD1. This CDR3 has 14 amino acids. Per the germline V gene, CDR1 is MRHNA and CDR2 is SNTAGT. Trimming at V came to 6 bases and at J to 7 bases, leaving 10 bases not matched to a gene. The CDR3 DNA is TGTGCCAGCAGGGATGCAGGGGGCTCGGGTGGCTACACCTTC. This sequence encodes CASRDAGGSGGYTF.

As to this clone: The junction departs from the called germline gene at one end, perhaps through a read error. CDR3: CASSLTRGSNEQFF. The CDR3 DNA reads TGTGCCAGCAGCCTAACTCGGGGCAGCAATGAGCAGTTCTTC. V is TRBV7-3 and J is TRBJ2-1; the D gene could be TRBD1 or TRBD2 (5 bases each). Germline lookup yields CDR1 SGHTA and CDR2 FQGTGA. This CDR3 has 14 residues.

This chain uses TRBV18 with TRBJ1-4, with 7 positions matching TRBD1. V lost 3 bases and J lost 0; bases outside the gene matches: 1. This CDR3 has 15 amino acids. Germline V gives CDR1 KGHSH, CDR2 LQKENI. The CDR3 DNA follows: TGTGCCAGCTCACCTGACAGGGCAACTAATGAAAAACTGTTTTTT. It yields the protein CASSPDRATNEKLFF.

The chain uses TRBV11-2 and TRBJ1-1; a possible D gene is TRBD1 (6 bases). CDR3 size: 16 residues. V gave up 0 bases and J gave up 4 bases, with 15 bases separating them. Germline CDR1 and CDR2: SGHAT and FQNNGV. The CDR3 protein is CASSLEMPGEVTEAFF. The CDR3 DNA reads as TGTGCCAGCAGCTTAGAAATGCCAGGGGAGGTCACTGAAGCTTTCTTT.

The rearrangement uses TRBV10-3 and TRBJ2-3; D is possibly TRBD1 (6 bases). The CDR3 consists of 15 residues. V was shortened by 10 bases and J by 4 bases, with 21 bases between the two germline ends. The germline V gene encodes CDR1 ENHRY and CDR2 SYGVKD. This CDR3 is CATLPVGQGSDTQYF. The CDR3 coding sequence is TGTGCCACCTTACCCGTGGGACAAGGATCAGATACGCAGTATTTT.

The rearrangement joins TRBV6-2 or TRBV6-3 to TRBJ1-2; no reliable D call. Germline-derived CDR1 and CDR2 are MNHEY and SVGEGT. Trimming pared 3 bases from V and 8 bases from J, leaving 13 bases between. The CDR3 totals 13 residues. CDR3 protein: CASSYLDSSGYTF. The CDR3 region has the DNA TGTGCCAGCAGTTATTTGGACTCCTCCGGCTACACCTTC.

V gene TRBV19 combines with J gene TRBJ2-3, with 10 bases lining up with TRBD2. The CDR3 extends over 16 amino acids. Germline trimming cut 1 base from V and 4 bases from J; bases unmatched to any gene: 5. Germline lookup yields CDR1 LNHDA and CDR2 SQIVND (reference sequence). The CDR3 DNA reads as TGTGCCAGTAGTATAGGCCAGCGGGGGGGGGCAGATACGCAGTATTTT. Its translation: CASSIGQRGGADTQYF. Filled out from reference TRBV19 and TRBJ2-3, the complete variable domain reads DGGITQSPKYLFRKEGQNVTLSCEQNLNHDAMYWYRQDPGQGLRLIYYSQIVNDFQKGDIAEGYSVSREKKESFPLTVTSAQKNPTAFYLCASSIGQRGGADTQYFGPGTRLTVL.

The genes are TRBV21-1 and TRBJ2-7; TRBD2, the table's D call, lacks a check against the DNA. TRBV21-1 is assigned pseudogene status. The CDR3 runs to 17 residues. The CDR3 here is CASSFNREGRGGYEQYF. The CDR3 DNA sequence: TGTGCCAGCAGCTTTAACCGAGAGGGGCGGGGCGGCTACGAGCAGTACTTC.

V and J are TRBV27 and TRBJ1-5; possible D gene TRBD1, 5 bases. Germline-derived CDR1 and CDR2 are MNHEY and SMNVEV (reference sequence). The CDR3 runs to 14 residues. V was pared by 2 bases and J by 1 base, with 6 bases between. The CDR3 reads CASSLGDSNQPQHF. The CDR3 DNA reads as TGTGCCAGCAGTTTAGGGGACAGCAATCAGCCCCAGCATTTT.

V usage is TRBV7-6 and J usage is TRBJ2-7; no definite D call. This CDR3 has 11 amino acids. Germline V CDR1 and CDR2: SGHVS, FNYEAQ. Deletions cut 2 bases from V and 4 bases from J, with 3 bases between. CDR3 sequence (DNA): TGTGCCAGCAGCTTACAGTACGAGCAGTACTTC. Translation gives CASSLQYEQYF.